Listed below are T cell receptor beta chains from one sample, sequenced in a study of T-cell reconstitution after alpha-beta-depleted transplantation in children. Each CDR3 protein gets one entry after TCRdb re-called the PCR reads with MiXCR. The data show about 540,000 distinct CDR3 sequences, 18% seen once. Sample: PBMCs from the stem cell graft donor, taken from the stem cell graft. The receptors were sampled from a human donor who donated a stem cell graft to a child with acute lymphoblastic leukemia. Both conserved end residues are part of each CDR3. A D gene is named only where the DNA matches it firmly. Rows may omit the clone size; those that give it use once, few, many or a size class.

v_gene	abundance	d_gene	j_gene	CDR3aa	CDR3nt
TRBV5-1	few	.	TRBJ2-5	CASSWGGTAEKTQYF	TGCGCCAGCAGCTGGGGCGGGACAGCCGAGAAGACCCAGTACTTC
TRBV5-1	.	.	TRBJ1-1	CASTLGGHTEAFF	TGCGCCAGCACCCTCGGGGGGCACACTGAAGCTTTCTTT
TRBV4-1	.	TRBD1	TRBJ2-6	CASSQEGQGALGANVLTF	TGCGCCAGCAGCCAAGAAGGACAGGGGGCGCTCGGGGCCAACGTCCTGACTTTC
TRBV7-8	few	TRBD1	TRBJ1-2	CASSFDRAPSSYGYTF	TGTGCCAGCAGCTTCGACAGGGCCCCTAGTTCATATGGCTACACCTTC
TRBV25-1	.	.	TRBJ2-5	CASSEFLSQETQYF	TGTGCCAGCAGTGAATTTCTTTCCCAAGAGACCCAGTACTTC
TRBV24-1	.	.	TRBJ1-6	CATGSSYNSPLHF	TGTGCCACCGGGAGCTCCTATAATTCACCCCTCCACTTT
TRBV20-1	few	.	TRBJ1-1	CSARDITGTEAFF	TGCAGTGCTAGGGACATCACCGGGACAGAAGCTTTCTTT
TRBV5-1	few	.	TRBJ2-7	CASSPLDSSLATANKYEQYF	TGCGCCAGCAGCCCCTTGGACAGCTCACTAGCGACCGCCAACAAATACGAGCAGTACTTC
TRBV5-1	.	.	TRBJ2-1	CASSPFGTGAREFF	.
TRBV27	.	.	TRBJ1-5	CASSFGRWSPQHF	TGTGCCAGCAGTTTTGGCAGGTGGTCTCCCCAGCATTTT
TRBV5-1	.	.	TRBJ2-7	CASSLEGGHKYF	TGCGCCAGCAGCTTGGAGGGGGGGCATAAGTACTTC
TRBV11-2	.	.	TRBJ2-7	CASSPTVGLTIKQYF	TGTGCCAGCAGCCCCACAGTGGGCTTAACGATCAAGCAGTACTTC
TRBV5-5	.	.	TRBJ1-4	CASSLAGFPNEKLFF	TGTGCCAGCAGCTTGGCAGGATTCCCTAATGAAAAACTGTTTTTT
TRBV12-3/TRBV12-4	.	TRBD2	TRBJ2-3	CASSDWTSGRGDTQYF	TGTGCCAGCAGCGACTGGACTAGCGGGAGAGGAGATACGCAGTATTTT
TRBV12-3/TRBV12-4	few	.	TRBJ2-5	CASSPPVLDSLYQETQYF	TGTGCCAGCAGTCCCCCCGTACTGGACTCCCTGTACCAAGAGACCCAGTACTTC
TRBV5-5	.	TRBD1	TRBJ2-7	CASSLAQGDYEQYF	TGTGCCAGCAGCTTGGCCCAGGGGGACTACGAGCAGTACTTC
TRBV20-1	.	TRBD1	TRBJ1-5	CSAVTGPQPQHF	TGCAGTGCCGTGACAGGGCCTCAGCCCCAGCATTTT